What follows are 6 T cell receptor beta chains derived from one specimen sequenced in a study of T cell changes during pregnancy in multiple sclerosis. TCRdb's table, derived via immunoSEQ multiplex PCR, lists solely in-frame clones and lacks some. The table shows 90,000 or so clones, with around 93% occurring only once. Here the sequenced sample was peripheral blood, taken before pregnancy. The receptor set was obtained from a female donor with multiple sclerosis, enrolled in a pregnancy study.

The V gene is TRBV2, the J gene TRBJ2-7; 10 positions agree with TRBD1. V dropped 10 bases and J dropped 5; count of bases not matched to a gene: 14. Germline values: CDR1 SNHLY, CDR2 FYNNEI. This CDR3 has 15 amino acids. This CDR3 reads CAITRGGTGANEQYF. The CDR3 DNA sequence: TGTGCCATCACACGCGGGGGGACAGGGGCCAACGAGCAGTACTTC. Variable domain in full (rest from reference TRBV2 and TRBJ2-7): EPEVTQTPSHQVTQMGQEVILRCVPISNHLYFYWYRQILGQKVEFLVSFYNNEISEKSEIFDDQFSVERPDGSNFTLKIRSTKLEDSAMYFCAITRGGTGANEQYFGPGTRLTVT.

The chain combines TRBV5-1 with TRBJ1-2; 10 bases match TRBD1. CDR3 length equals 15 residues. Unmatched junction bases numbered 8, after V lost 0 bases and J lost 9 bases. In germline, CDR1 is SGHRS, CDR2 YFSETQ. CDR3 sequence (DNA): TGCGCCAGCAGCTTGGGAAGTGGGACAGGGGCGAGCTACACCTTC. As protein: CASSLGSGTGASYTF.

The rearrangement links TRBV4-1 to TRBJ1-5; D is unclear. Germline V CDR1 and CDR2: MGHRA, YSYEKL. Trimming shortened V by 0 bases and J by 0 bases, and 18 bases separated the two germline ends. The CDR3 has 19 amino acids. The CDR3 sequence: CASSQEFTAVDNSNQPQHF. The CDR3 coding sequence is TGCGCCAGCAGCCAAGAATTTACGGCAGTAGACAATAGCAATCAGCCCCAGCATTTT.

This clone was counted a few times. This chain joins TRBV15 and TRBJ1-3, with 8 bases that match TRBD1. This CDR3 has 16 residues. J lost 2 bases, V lost 0 bases, and 3 bases had no gene match. Germline-derived CDR1 and CDR2 are LNHNV and YYDKDF (reference sequence). CDR3 coding DNA: TGTGCCACCAGCAGAGATTGGGGACAGGCTGGAAACACCATATATTTT. It codes for CATSRDWGQAGNTIYF.

This sequence joins TRBV6-1 and TRBJ2-7, with TRBD2 matching 8 bases. V lost 0 bases and J lost 2; bases outside the gene matches: 3. This CDR3 has 15 residues. CDR1 and CDR2 (germline): MNHNS, SASEGT. The CDR3 is CASSEAPGGAYEQYF. The CDR3 DNA sequence: TGTGCCAGCAGTGAAGCGCCGGGAGGGGCCTACGAGCAGTACTTC.

This rearrangement joins TRBV7-2 to TRBJ1-5, with 7 bases fitting TRBD1. Germline CDR1 and CDR2: SGHTA and FQGNSA. Trimming took 0 bases from V and 4 from J; bases not matched to a gene: 3. The CDR3 is 15 residues long. DNA of the CDR3: TGTGCCAGCAGCTTAGCCGGGACAGTTAATCAGCCCCAGCATTTT. This encodes CASSLAGTVNQPQHF.